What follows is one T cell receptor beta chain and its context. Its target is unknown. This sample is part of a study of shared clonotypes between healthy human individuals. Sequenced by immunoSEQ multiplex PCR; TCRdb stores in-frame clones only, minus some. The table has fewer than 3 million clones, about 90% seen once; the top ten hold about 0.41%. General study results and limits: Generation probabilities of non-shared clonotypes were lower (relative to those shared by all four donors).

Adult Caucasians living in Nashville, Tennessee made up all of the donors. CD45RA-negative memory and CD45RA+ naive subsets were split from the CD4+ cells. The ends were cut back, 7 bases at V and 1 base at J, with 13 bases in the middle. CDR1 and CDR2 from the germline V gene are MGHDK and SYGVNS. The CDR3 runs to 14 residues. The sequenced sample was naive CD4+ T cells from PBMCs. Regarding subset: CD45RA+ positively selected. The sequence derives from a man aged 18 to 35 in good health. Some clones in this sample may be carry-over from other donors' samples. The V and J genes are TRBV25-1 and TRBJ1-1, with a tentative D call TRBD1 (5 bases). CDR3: CASMNAGPNTEAFF. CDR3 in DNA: TGTGCCAGCATGAATGCGGGGCCGAACACTGAAGCTTTCTTT.